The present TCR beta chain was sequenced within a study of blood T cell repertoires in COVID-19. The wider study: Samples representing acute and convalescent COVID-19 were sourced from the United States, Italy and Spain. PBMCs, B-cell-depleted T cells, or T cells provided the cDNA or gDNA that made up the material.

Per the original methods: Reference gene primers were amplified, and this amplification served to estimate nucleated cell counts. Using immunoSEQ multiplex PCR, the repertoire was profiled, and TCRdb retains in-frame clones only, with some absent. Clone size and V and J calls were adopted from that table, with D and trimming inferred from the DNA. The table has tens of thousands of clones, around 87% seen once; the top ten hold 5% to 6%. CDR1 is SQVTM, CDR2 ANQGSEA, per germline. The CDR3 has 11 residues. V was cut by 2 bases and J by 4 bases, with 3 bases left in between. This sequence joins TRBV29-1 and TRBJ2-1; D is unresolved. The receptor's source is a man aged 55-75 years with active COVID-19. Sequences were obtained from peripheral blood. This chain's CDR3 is CSVEQYNEQFF. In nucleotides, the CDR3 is TGCAGCGTTGAACAGTACAATGAGCAGTTCTTC.